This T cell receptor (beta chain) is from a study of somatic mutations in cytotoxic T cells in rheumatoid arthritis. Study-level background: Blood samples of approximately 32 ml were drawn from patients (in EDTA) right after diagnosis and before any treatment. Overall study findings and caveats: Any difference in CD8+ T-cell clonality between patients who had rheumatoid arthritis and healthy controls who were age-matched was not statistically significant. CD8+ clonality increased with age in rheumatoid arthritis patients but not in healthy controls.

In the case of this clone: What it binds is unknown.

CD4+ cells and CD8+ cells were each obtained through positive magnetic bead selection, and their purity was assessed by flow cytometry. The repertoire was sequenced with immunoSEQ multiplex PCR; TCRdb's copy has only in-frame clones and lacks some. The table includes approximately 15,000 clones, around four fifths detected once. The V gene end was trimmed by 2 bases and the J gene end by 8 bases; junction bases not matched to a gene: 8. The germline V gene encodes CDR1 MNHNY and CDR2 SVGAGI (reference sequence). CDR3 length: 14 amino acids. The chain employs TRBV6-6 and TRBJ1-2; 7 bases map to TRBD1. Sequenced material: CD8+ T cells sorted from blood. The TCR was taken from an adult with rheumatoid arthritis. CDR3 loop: CASSYVTGEGGYTF. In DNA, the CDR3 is TGTGCCAGCAGTTACGTCACAGGGGAAGGCGGCTACACCTTC.